This T cell receptor beta chain is drawn from a study of blood T cells in healthy people across ages. The CDR3 runs 14 residues. CDR1 is LGHDT and CDR2 is YNNKEL in the germline V gene (reference sequence). V lost 1 base, J lost 2 bases, and 8 bases lay in between. Combining a sample-barcoded 5' primer with a J-beta primer mix, a second PCR ran for roughly 7 to 12 cycles. MiXCR, run by TCRdb on the 5' RACE reads, gives a single entry per CDR3 protein. This sample has over a million distinct CDR3 sequences, with under 30% found just once. Study observations and caveats: Higher diversity, along with more naive CD4+ cells, distinguished long-lived donors from aged donors. A strong correlation was seen between TCR beta diversity and naive T cell percentage.

Of note for this clonotype: Its antigen is still unknown. Given the absence of the conserved phenylalanine or tryptophan at the CDR3 end, a read error is likely.

This sample also appeared in a second study, on T cells of mothers and their children. From that paper: Second-PCR primer M1S introduced sample barcodes and 2-4 random nucleotides.

Sequencing was performed on blood. The clonotype was recovered from a girl aged 2-15 years in good health. The chain joins TRBV3-1 to TRBJ1-2; the D gene is possibly TRBD1 (5 bases). CDR3 sequence: CASSQGGVNYGYTL. For the CDR3, the DNA is TGTGCCAGCAGCCAAGGAGGGGTGAACTATGGCTACACCCTC.